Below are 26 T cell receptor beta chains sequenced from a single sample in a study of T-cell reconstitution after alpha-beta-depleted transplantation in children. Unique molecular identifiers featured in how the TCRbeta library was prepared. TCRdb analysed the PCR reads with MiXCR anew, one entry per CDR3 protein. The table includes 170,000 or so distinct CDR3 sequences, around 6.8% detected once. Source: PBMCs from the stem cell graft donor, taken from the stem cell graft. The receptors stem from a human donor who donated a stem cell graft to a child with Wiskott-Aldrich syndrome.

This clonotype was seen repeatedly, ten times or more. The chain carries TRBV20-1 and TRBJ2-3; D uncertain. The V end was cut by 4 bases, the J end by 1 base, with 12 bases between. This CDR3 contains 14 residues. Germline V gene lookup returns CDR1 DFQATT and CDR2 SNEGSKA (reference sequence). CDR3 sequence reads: CSATQPGGTDTQYF. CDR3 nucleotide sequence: TGCAGTGCTACACAGCCTGGGGGCACAGATACGCAGTATTTT.

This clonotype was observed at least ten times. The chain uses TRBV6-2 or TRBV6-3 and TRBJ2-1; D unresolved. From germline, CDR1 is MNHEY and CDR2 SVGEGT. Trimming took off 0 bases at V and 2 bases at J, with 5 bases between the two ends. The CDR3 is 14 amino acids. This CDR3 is CASSYSLTYNEQFF. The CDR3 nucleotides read TGTGCCAGCAGTTACTCCCTGACCTACAATGAGCAGTTCTTC.

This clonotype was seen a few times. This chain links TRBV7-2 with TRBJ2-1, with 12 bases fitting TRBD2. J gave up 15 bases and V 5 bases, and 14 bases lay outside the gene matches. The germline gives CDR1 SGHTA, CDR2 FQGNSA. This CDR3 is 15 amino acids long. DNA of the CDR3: TGTGCCAGCAGCCGCGCCCAACTAGCGGGAGGTTTTCGGTTCTTC. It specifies CASSRAQLAGGFRFF.

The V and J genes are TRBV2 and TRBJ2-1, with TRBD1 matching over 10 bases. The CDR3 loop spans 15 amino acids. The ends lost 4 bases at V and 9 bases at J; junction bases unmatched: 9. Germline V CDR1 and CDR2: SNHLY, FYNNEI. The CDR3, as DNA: TGTGCCAGCAGTGTGAAGGGACAGGGGATTGGTGAGCAGTTCTTC. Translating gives CASSVKGQGIGEQFF. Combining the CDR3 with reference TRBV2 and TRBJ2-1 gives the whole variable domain EPEVTQTPSHQVTQMGQEVILRCVPISNHLYFYWYRQILGQKVEFLVSFYNNEISEKSEIFDDQFSVERPDGSNFTLKIRSTKLEDSAMYFCASSVKGQGIGEQFFGPGTRLTVL.

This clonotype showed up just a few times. Written as DNA, the CDR3 is TGTGCCAGCAGCTTAGTTGGGACTAGCGGGGGGGCATCAGATACGCAGTATTTT. Its translation: CASSLVGTSGGASDTQYF. The chain links TRBV11-3 to TRBJ2-3; 16 bases match TRBD2. The V gene end was trimmed by 1 base and the J gene end by 4 bases; junction bases not matched to a gene: 5. CDR1 is SGHNT and CDR2 is YENEEA in the germline V gene. The CDR3 totals 18 residues.

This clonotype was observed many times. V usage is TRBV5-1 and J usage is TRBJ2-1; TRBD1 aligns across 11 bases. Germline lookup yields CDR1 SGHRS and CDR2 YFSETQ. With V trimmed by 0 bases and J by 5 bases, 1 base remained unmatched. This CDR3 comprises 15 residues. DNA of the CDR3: TGCGCCAGCAGCTTGGGGGACAGGGGGGACAATGAGCAGTTCTTC. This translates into CASSLGDRGDNEQFF.

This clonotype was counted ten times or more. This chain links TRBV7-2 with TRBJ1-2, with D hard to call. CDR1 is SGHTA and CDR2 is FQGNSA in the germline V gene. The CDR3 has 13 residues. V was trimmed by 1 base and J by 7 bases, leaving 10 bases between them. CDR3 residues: CASSLESGVGYTF. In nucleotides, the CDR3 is TGTGCCAGCAGCTTAGAATCCGGGGTTGGCTACACCTTC. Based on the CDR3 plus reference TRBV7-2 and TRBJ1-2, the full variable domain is GAGVSQSPSNKVTEKGKDVELRCDPISGHTALYWYRQSLGQGLEFLIYFQGNSAPDKSGLPSDRFSAERTGGSVSTLTIQRTQQEDSAVYLCASSLESGVGYTFGSGTRLTVV.

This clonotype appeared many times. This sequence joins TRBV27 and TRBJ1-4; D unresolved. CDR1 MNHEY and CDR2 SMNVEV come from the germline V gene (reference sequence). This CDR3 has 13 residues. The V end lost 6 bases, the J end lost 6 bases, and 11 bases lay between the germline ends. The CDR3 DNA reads TGTGCCAGCAGCTCGAAGGGATATGAAAAACTGTTTTTT. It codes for CASSSKGYEKLFF.

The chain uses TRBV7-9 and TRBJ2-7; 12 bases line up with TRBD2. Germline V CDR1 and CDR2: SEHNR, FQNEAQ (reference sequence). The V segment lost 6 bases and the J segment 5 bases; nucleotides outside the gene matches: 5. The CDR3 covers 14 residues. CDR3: CASRRLAGVDEQYF. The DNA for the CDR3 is TGTGCCAGCAGGAGACTAGCGGGAGTGGACGAGCAGTACTTC.

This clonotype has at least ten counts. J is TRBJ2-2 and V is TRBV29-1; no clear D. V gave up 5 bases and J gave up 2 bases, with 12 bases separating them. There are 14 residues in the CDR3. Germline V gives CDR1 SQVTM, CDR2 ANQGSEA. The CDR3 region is CSVPAGVNTGELFF. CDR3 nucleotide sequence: TGCAGCGTTCCCGCAGGAGTTAACACCGGGGAGCTGTTTTTT.

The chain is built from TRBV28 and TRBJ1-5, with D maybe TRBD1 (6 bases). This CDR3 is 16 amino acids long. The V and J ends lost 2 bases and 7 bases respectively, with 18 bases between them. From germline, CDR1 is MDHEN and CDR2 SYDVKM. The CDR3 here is CASSLKDRPGGQPQHF. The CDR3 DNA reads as TGTGCCAGCAGTTTAAAGGACAGACCCGGAGGCCAGCCCCAGCATTTT. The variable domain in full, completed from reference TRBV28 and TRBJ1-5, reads DVKVTQSSRYLVKRTGEKVFLECVQDMDHENMFWYRQDPGLGLRLIYFSYDVKMKEKGDIPEGYSVSREKKERFSLILESASTNQTSMYLCASSLKDRPGGQPQHFGDGTRLSIL.

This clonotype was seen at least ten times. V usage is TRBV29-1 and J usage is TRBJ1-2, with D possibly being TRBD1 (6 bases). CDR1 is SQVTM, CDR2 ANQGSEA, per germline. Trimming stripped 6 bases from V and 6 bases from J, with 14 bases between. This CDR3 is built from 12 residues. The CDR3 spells CSVTSGVHGYTF. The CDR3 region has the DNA TGCAGCGTCACTTCAGGGGTCCATGGCTACACCTTC.

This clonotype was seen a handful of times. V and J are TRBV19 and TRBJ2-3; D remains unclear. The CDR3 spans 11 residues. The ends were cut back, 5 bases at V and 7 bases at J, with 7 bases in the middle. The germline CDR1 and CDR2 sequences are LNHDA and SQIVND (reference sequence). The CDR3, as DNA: TGTGCCAGTAGTTTCCTATATACGCAGTATTTT. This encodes CASSFLYTQYF.

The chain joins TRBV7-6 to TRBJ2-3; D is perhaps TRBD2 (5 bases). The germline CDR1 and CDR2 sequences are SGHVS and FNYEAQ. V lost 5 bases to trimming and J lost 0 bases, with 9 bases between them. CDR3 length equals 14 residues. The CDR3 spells CASSTADSTDTQYF. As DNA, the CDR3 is TGTGCCAGCAGCACAGCGGATAGCACAGATACGCAGTATTTT.

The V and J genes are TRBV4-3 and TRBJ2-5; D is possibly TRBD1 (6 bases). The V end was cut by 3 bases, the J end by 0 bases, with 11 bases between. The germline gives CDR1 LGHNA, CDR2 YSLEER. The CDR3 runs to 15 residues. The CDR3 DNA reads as TGCGCCAGCAGCCAGAGGGGGACCGACCAAGAGACCCAGTACTTC. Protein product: CASSQRGTDQETQYF.

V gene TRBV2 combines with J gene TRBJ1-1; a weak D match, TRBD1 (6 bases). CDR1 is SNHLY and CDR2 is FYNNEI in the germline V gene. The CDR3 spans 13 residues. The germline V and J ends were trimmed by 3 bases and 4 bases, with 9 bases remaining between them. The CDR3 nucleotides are TGTGCCAGCAGTGAGGGCAGGGGCACTGAAGCTTTCTTT. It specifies CASSEGRGTEAFF.

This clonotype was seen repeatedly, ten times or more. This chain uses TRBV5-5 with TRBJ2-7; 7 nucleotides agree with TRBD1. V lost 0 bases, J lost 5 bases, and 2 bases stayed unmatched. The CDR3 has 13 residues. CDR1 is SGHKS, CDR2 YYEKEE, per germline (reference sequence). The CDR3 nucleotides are TGTGCCAGCAGCTTGGGGGACAGACACGAGCAGTACTTC. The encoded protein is CASSLGDRHEQYF.

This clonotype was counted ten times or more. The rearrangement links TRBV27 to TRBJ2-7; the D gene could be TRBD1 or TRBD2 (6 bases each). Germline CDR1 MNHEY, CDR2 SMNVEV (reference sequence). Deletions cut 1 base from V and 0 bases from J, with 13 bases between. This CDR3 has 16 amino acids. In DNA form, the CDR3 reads TGTGCCAGCAGTTTATTGGGGGGCCAGAGCTCCTACGAGCAGTACTTC. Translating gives CASSLLGGQSSYEQYF.

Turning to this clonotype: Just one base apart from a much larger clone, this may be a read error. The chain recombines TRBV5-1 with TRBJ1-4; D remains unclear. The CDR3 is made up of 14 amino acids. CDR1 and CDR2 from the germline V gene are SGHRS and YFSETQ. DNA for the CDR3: TGCGCCAGCAGCTGGACGGGAACAAATGAAAAACAGTTTTTT. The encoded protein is CASSWTGTNEKQFF.

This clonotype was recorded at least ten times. CDR3 DNA: TGCGCCAGCAGCCAAGGGGAGGCAAGGGGCACAGATACGCAGTATTTT. This encodes CASSQGEARGTDTQYF. This chain links TRBV4-3 with TRBJ2-3, with D possibly being TRBD2 (6 bases). This CDR3 has 16 amino acids. Trimming took 1 base from V and 1 from J, leaving 12 bases between them. Germline CDR1 and CDR2: LGHNA and YSLEER.

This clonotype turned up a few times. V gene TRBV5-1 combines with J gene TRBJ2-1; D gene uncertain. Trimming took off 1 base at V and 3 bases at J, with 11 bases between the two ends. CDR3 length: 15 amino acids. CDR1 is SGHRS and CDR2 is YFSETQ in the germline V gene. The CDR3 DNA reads TGCGCCAGCAGCTTGAGTATTACGAGCTACAATGAGCAGTTCTTC. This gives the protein CASSLSITSYNEQFF.

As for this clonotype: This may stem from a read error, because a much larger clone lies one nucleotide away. DNA of the CDR3: TGCACCAGCAGCCCGGGACTGGAAGAGACCCAGTACTTC. Translated, it gives CTSSPGLEETQYF. V and J are TRBV5-1 and TRBJ2-5; D may be TRBD2 (6 bases). The germline V gene encodes CDR1 SGHRS and CDR2 YFSETQ. CDR3 length: 13 amino acids.

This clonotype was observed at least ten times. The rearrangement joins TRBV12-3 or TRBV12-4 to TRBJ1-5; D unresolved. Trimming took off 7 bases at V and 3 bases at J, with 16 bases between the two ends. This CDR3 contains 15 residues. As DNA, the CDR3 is TGTGCCAGCACCCCGGTCGGTGGGTCCAATCAGCCCCAGCATTTT. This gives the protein CASTPVGGSNQPQHF.

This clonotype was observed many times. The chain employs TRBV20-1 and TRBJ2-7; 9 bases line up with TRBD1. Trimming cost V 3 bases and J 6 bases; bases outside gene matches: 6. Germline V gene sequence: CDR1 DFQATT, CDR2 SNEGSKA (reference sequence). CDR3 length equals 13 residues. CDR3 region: CSASSGTGLEQYF. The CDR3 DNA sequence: TGCAGTGCTAGTTCCGGGACAGGGCTCGAGCAGTACTTC.

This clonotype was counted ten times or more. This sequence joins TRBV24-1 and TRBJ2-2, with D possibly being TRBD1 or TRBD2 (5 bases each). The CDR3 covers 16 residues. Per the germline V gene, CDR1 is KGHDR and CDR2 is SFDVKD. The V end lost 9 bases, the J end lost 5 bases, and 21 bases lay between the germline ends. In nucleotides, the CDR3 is TGTGCCACCGCTCAAATGGGGGAGACGAGGACCGGGGAGCTGTTTTTT. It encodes CATAQMGETRTGELFF.

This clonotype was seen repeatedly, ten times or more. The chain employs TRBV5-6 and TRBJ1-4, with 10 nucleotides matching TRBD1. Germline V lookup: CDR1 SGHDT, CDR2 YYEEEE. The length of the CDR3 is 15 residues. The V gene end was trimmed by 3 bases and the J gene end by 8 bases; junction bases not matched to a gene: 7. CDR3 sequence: CASSSTGQGNEKLFF. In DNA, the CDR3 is TGTGCCAGCAGCTCGACGGGACAGGGGAACGAAAAACTGTTTTTT.